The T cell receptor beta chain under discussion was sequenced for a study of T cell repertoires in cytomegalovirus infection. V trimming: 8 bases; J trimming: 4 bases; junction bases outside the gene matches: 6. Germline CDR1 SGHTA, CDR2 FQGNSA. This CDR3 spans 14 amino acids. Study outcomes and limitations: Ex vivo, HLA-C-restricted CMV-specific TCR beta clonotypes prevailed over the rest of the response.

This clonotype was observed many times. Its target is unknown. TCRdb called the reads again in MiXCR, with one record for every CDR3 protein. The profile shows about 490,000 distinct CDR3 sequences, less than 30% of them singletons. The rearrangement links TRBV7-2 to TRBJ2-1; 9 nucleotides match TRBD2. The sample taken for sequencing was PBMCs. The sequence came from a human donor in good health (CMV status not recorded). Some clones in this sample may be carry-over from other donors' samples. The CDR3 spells CASRSGRRYNEQFF. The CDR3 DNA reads TGTGCCAGCCGAAGCGGGAGGAGATACAATGAGCAGTTCTTC. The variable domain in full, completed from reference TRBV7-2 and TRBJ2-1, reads GAGVSQSPSNKVTEKGKDVELRCDPISGHTALYWYRQSLGQGLEFLIYFQGNSAPDKSGLPSDRFSAERTGGSVSTLTIQRTQQEDSAVYLCASRSGRRYNEQFFGPGTRLTVL.